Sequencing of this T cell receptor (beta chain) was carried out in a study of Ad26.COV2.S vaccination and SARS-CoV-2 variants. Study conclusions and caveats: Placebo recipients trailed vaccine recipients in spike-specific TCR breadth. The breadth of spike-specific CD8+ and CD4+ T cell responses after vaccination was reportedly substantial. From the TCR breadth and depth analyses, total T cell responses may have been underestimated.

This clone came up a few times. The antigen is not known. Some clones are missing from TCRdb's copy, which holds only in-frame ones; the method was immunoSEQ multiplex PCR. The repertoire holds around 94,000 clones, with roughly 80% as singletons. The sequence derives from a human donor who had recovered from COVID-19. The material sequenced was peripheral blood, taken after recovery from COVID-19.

The CDR3 sequence is CASSLVGRNSPLHF. The CDR3 DNA follows: TGCGCCAGCAGCTTGGTGGGTCGTAATTCACCCCTCCACTTT. The V call is TRBV5-1, the J call TRBJ1-6; D ambiguous. Germline values: CDR1 SGHRS, CDR2 YFSETQ. The ends were cut back, 0 bases at V and 6 bases at J, with 7 bases in the middle. This CDR3 region has 14 residues.